This T cell receptor beta chain was found in a study of blood T cells in healthy people across ages. Primers used in a second PCR of roughly 6 to 11 cycles were a sample-barcoded 5' primer and a J-beta primer mix. TCRdb used MiXCR to reprocess the 5' RACE reads, holding one entry per CDR3 protein. Here the sample spans 1.5 million to 2 million distinct CDR3 sequences, roughly 52% being singletons. This clonotype was counted a few times. The antigen remains unidentified. Study-level results: Observed TCR beta diversity per million T cells went down as age went up. This fall followed a roughly linear course with age. Higher naive T cell percentage went strongly together with higher TCR beta diversity.

This CDR3 contains 17 residues. Germline loops: CDR1 LGHNA, CDR2 YNFKEQ. Trimming removed 0 bases at V and 7 bases at J, with 16 bases between. The source of this sequence is a woman aged 40 to 49 in good health. The material sequenced was blood. The chain couples TRBV4-2 to TRBJ1-6; D not certain. Written as DNA, the CDR3 is TGTGCCAGCAGCCAAGATGGAGCGCGCGGTCGGAATTCACCCCTCCACTTT. Amino acid sequence: CASSQDGARGRNSPLHF.